Only one count was recorded for the clone carrying this T cell receptor (beta chain). This sample is drawn from a study of control samples from healthy donors and cancer patients. The CDR3 is made up of 12 amino acids. V dropped 2 bases and J dropped 9 bases, with 6 bases sitting between them. Germline CDR1 SGDLS, CDR2 YYNGEE. The protocol was immunoSEQ multiplex PCR, while the TCRdb copy is restricted to in-frame clones and leaves out a portion. The repertoire consists of over 90,000 clones, with around nine tenths occurring once and the leading ten covering about 18%. The sequence derives from a man between 60 and 75 years old with lung cancer. The sequencing input was PBMCs. The J gene is TRBJ1-6, the V gene TRBV9; D is ambiguous. The DNA for the CDR3 is TGTGCCAGCAGCGTCGGTGGTTCACCCCTCCACTTT. Its protein is CASSVGGSPLHF.